Listed below are T cell receptor beta chains from one sample, sequenced in a study of T cell responses to AZD1222 COVID-19 vaccine. Here immunoSEQ multiplex PCR was the method, and the copy in TCRdb shows in-frame clones only, minus some. The sample shows 67,000 or so clones, about 83% of them seen only once. The starting material was peripheral blood, obtained on day 0 of AZD1222 vaccination. These receptors all stem from an adult in good health. Both conserved end residues are part of each CDR3. A D gene is named only where the DNA matches it firmly. The size of a clone is reported for some rows only, either as once, few or many, or as a class for expanded clones.

v_call	d_call	j_call	clone_size	cdr3_aa	cdr3_nt
TRBV28	.	TRBJ2-3	.	CASRVLQEDTDTQYF	TGTGCCAGCAGAGTACTTCAGGAGGACACAGATACGCAGTATTTT
TRBV14	.	TRBJ2-2	few	CASSLVDGTGELFF	TGTGCCAGCAGCCTCGTCGACGGCACCGGGGAGCTGTTTTTT
TRBV4-1	.	TRBJ1-5	.	CASSQSIDSVNQPQHF	TGCGCCAGCAGCCAATCGATTGACAGCGTCAATCAGCCCCAGCATTTT
TRBV10-3	.	TRBJ1-5	.	CATRRGSESNQPQHF	TGTGCCACTCGGCGGGGCTCGGAAAGCAATCAGCCCCAGCATTTT
TRBV13	.	TRBJ2-2	.	CASSFDTANTGELFF	TGTGCCAGCAGCTTCGACACGGCGAACACCGGGGAGCTGTTTTTT
TRBV6-5	TRBD1	TRBJ2-2	.	CASWQGATRELFF	TGTGCCAGCTGGCAGGGGGCGACCAGGGAGCTGTTTTTT
TRBV30	.	TRBJ1-4	.	CAWSVLGGDEKLFF	TGTGCCTGGAGTGTATTGGGGGGCGATGAAAAACTGTTTTTT
TRBV2	.	TRBJ1-3	.	CASSVQGVAGNTIYF	TGTGCCAGCAGTGTCCAGGGAGTTGCTGGAAACACCATATATTTT
TRBV28	.	TRBJ1-5	once	CASSSWEISGNQPQHF	TGTGCCAGCAGTTCATGGGAGATATCGGGGAATCAGCCCCAGCATTTT
TRBV18	.	TRBJ1-6	.	CASSPVSGFPPLRGSPLHF	TGTGCCAGCTCACCAGTTTCAGGGTTTCCTCCTCTGAGGGGTTCACCCCTCCACTTT
TRBV7-2	.	TRBJ2-5	.	CASSFGGPETQYF	TGTGCCAGCAGCTTTGGGGGGCCGGAGACCCAGTACTTC
TRBV6-2/TRBV6-3	.	TRBJ1-5	.	CASSYPTGLKPQHF	TGTGCCAGCAGTTATCCTACAGGGTTAAAGCCCCAGCATTTT
TRBV28	.	TRBJ2-2	.	CASSFGLNTNTGELFF	TGTGCCAGCAGTTTTGGCCTGAACACGAACACCGGGGAGCTGTTTTTT
TRBV11-2	.	TRBJ1-2	.	CASSTDGPTGYGYTF	TGTGCCAGCAGCACGGACGGTCCCACGGGATATGGCTACACCTTC
TRBV4-2	.	TRBJ1-2	.	CASSQDRQAREGYTF	TGTGCCAGCAGCCAAGATCGGCAGGCCAGGGAGGGCTACACCTTC
TRBV14	.	TRBJ2-7	.	CASSQGYRGLGEQYF	TGTGCCAGCAGCCAAGGCTATCGGGGGCTCGGCGAGCAGTACTTC
TRBV9	TRBD1	TRBJ1-3	.	CASSVLQGSGNTIYF	TGTGCCAGCAGCGTATTACAGGGGTCTGGAAACACCATATATTTT
TRBV24-1	.	TRBJ1-2	.	CATQERGESGYTF	TGTGCCACCCAAGAACGAGGGGAGAGTGGCTACACCTTC
TRBV6-5	TRBD1	TRBJ1-1	few	CASSWGPGGGRTEAFF	TGTGCCAGCAGTTGGGGACCAGGGGGAGGACGGACTGAAGCTTTCTTT
TRBV5-1	TRBD2	TRBJ2-2	.	CASSTTSGHTGELFF	TGCGCCAGCAGCACGACTAGCGGCCACACCGGGGAGCTGTTTTTT
TRBV6-5	TRBD2	TRBJ2-7	.	CASRARLAGGYEQYF	TGTGCCAGCAGGGCCAGACTAGCGGGGGGCTACGAGCAGTACTTC
TRBV19	.	TRBJ1-1	.	CASSLGVGAEAFF	TGTGCCAGTAGTTTAGGGGTAGGAGCTGAAGCTTTCTTT